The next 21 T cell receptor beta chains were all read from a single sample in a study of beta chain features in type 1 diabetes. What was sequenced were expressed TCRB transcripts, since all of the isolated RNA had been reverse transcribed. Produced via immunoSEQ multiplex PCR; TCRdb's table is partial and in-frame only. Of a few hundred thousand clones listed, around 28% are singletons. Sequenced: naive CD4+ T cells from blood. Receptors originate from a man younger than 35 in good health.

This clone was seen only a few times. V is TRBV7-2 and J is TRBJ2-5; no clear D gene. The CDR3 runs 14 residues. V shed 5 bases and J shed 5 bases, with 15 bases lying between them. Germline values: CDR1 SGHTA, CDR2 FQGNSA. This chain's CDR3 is CASSTAGLRETQYF. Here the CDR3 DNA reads TGTGCCAGCAGCACCGCTGGGTTGCGGGAGACCCAGTACTTC.

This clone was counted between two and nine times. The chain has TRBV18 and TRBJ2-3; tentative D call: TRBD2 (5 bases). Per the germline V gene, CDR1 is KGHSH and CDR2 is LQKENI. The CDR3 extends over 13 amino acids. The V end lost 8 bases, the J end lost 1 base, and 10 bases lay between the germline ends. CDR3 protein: CASGPGGTDTQYF. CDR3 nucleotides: TGTGCCAGCGGACCCGGGGGCACAGATACGCAGTATTTT.

The CDR3 coding sequence is TGTGCCATCAGTGAGAAAGGGACAGGGGTAGAGACCCAGTACTTC. It codes for CAISEKGTGVETQYF. V gene TRBV10-3 combines with J gene TRBJ2-5, with 10 bases matching TRBD1. Germline-derived CDR1 and CDR2 are ENHRY and SYGVKD. J lost 4 bases, V lost 2 bases, and 4 bases had no gene match. The CDR3 runs to 15 residues.

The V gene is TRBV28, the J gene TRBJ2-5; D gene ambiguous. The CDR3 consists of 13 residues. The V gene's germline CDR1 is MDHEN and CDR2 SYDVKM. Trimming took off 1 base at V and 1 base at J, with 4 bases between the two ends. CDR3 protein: CASSLLAQETQYF. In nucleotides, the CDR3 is TGTGCCAGCAGTTTATTGGCCCAAGAGACCCAGTACTTC.

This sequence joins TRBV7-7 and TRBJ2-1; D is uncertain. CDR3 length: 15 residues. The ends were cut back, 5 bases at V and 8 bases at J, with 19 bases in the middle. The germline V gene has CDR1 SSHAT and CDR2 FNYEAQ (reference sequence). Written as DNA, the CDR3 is TGTGCCAGCAGCGTAGGGCTCCCCTATAAGGATGAGCAGTTCTTC. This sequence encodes CASSVGLPYKDEQFF.

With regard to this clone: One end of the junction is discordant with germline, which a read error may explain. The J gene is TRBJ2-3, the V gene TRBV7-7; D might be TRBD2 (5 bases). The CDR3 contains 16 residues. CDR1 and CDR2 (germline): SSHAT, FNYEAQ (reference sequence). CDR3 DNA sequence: TGTGCTAGCAGCCCAGATCTGGCTAGCAGCGGAGATACGCAGTATTTT. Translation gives CASSPDLASSGDTQYF. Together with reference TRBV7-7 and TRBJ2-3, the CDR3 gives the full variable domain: GAGVSQSPRYKVTKRGQDVTLRCDPISSHATLYWYQQALGQGPEFLTYFNYEAQPDKSGLPSDRFSAERPEGSISTLTIQRTEQRDSAMYRCASSPDLASSGDTQYFGPGTRLTVL.

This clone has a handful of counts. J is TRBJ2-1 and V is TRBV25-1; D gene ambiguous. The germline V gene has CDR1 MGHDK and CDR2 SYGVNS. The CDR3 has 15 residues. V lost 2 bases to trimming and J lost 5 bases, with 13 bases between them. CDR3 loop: CASSELPARHNEQFF. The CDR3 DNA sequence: TGTGCCAGCAGTGAACTCCCCGCACGACACAATGAGCAGTTCTTC.

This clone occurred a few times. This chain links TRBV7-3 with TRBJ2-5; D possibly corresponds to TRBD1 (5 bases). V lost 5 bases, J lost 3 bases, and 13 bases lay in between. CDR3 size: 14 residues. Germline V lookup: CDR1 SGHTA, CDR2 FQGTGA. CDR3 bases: TGTGCCAGCAGCCGCGGCTTCAGGGAAGAGACCCAGTACTTC. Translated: CASSRGFREETQYF.

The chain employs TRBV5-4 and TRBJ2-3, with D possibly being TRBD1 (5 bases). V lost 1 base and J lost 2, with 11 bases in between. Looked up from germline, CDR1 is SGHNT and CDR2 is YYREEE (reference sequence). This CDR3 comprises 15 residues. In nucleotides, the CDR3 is TGTGCCAGCAGCTTGTCGTCAGGGCCCACAGATACGCAGTATTTT. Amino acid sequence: CASSLSSGPTDTQYF. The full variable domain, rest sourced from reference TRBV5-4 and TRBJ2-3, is ETGVTQSPTHLIKTRGQQVTLRCSSQSGHNTVSWYQQALGQGPQFIFQYYREEENGRGNFPPRFSGLQFPNYSSELNVNALELDDSALYLCASSLSSGPTDTQYFGPGTRLTVL.

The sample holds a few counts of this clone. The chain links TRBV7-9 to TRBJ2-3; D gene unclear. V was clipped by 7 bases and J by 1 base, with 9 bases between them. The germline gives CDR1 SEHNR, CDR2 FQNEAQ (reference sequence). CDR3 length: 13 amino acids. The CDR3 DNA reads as TGTGCCAGCACTACCCGGGGCACAGATACGCAGTATTTT. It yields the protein CASTTRGTDTQYF.

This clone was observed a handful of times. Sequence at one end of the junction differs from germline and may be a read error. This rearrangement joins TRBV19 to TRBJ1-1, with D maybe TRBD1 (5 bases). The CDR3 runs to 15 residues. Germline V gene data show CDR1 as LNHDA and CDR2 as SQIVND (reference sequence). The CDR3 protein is CASSSWAGKNTEAFF. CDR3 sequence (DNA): TGTGCCAGCAGTAGCTGGGCAGGGAAGAACACTGAAGCTTTCTTT.

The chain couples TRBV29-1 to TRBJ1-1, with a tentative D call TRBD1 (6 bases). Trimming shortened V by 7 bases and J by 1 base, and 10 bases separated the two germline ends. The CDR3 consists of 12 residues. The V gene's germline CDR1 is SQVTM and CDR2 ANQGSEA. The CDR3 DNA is TGCAGCGGGATGACAGGGAACACTGAAGCTTTCTTT. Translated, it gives CSGMTGNTEAFF.

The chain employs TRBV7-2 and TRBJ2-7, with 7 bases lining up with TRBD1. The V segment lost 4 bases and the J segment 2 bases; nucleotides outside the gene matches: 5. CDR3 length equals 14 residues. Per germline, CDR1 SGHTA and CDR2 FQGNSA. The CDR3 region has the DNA TGTGCCAGCAGCTCCCGCGGACAGGCCTACGAGCAGTACTTC. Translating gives CASSSRGQAYEQYF.

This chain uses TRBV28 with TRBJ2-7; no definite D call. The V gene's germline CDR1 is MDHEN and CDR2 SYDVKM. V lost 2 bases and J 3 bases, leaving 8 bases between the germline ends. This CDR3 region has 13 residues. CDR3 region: CASSLGTYYEQYF. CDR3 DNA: TGTGCCAGCAGTTTAGGCACCTACTACGAGCAGTACTTC.

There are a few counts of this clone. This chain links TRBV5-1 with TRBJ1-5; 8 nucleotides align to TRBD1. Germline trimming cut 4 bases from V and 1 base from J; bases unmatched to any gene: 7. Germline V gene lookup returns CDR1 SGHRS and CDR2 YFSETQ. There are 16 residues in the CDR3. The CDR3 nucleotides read TGCGCCAGCAGCCCTGGACAGGGAGAAAGCAATCAGCCCCAGCATTTT. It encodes CASSPGQGESNQPQHF.

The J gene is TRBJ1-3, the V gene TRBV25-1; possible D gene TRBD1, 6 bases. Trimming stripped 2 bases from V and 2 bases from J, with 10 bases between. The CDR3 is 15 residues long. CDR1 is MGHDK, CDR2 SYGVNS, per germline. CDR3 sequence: CASSEQGRPGNTIYF. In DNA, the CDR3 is TGTGCCAGCAGTGAACAGGGGAGGCCTGGAAACACCATATATTTT.

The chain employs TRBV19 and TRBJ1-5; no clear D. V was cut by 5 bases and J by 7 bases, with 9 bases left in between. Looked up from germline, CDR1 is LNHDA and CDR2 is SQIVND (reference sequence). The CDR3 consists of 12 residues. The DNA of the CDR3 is TGTGCCAGTAGTCCTGGGTCCCAGCCCCAGCATTTT. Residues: CASSPGSQPQHF.

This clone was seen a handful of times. The CDR3 sequence is CSVDRTGTVGGYTF. The CDR3 DNA follows: TGCAGCGTTGACCGAACTGGGACAGTTGGAGGCTACACCTTC. This chain connects TRBV29-1 to TRBJ1-2; 7 nucleotides match TRBD1. The CDR3 is 14 amino acids. CDR1 is SQVTM and CDR2 is ANQGSEA in the germline V gene. Trimming removed 3 bases from V and 8 bases from J; junction bases left unmatched: 12.

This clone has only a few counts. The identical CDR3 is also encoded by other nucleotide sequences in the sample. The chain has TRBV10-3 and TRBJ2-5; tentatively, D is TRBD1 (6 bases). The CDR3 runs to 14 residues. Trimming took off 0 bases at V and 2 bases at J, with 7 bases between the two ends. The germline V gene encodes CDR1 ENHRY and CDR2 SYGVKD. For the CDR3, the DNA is TGTGCCATCAGTGAGTCAGGACAGCAAGAGACCCAGTACTTC. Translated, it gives CAISESGQQETQYF.

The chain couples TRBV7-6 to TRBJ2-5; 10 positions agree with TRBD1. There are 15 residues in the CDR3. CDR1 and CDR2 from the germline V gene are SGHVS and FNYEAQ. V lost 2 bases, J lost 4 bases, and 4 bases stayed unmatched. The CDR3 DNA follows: TGTGCCAGCAGCTTACCGGGACAGGGGAGAGAGACCCAGTACTTC. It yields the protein CASSLPGQGRETQYF.

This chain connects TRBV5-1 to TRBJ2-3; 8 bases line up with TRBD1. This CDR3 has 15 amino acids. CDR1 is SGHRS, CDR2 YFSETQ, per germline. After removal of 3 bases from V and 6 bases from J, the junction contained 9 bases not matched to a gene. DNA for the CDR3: TGCGCCAGCAGCTCGCAGGGACAGGTCGGCGATACGCAGTATTTT. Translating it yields CASSSQGQVGDTQYF.